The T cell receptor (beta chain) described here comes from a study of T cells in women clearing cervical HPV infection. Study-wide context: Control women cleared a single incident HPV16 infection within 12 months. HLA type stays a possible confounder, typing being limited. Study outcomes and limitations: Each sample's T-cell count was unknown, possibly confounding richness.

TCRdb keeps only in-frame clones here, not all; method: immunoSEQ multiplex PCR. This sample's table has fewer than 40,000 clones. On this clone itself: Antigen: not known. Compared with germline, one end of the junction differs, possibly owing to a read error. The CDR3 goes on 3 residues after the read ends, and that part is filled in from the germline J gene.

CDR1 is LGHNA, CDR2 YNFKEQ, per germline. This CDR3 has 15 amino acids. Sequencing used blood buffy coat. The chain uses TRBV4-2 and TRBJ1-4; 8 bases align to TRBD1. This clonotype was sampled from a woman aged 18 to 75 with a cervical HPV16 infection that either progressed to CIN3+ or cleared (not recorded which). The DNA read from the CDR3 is TGCGCCAGCAGCCAAGAGACAGGGGTTAGTGAAAAA. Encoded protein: CASSQETGVSEK. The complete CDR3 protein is CASSQETGVSEKLFF.